This T cell receptor beta chain was documented in a study of T cells expressing NK-cell markers. Study summary: Sorted CD3+CD56-NKG2C+, CD3+CD56+NKG2C- and CD3+CD56+NKG2C+ T cells were the source of the TCR beta repertoires. Eight donors were sequenced, of whom seven were HCMV-seropositive, while the remaining one was HCMV-seronegative. Study-level points and caveats: Of the CD8+ T cells in more than five donors, 1.0-7.0% belonged to dominant NKG2C+ clonotypes. It was still unclear whether expanded NKG2C+ T cell clones were HCMV specific.

Points on this clonotype: Its antigen remains unidentified.

TCRdb processed the 5' RACE reads again and assigns one entry to each CDR3 protein, with no DNA. The sample yields over 350,000 distinct CDR3 sequences, of which the top ten take up roughly a tenth. The CDR3 totals 12 residues. Germline V lookup: CDR1 DFQATT, CDR2 SNEGSKA (reference sequence). The chain couples TRBV20-1 to TRBJ1-3. The specimen was blood T cells: a sorted CD56 or NKG2C T cell subset, CD4+ or CD8+ T cells, or bulk PBMC T cells (not recorded which). The TCR was taken from a woman in her forties or fifties in good health. Here the CDR3 reads CSARGQGNTIYF.